This record covers a single TCR beta chain. Its antigen is not identified. TCRdb re-derived calls from the 5' RACE reads in MiXCR, one entry per CDR3 protein. The sample shows 350,000 to 450,000 distinct CDR3 sequences, about 20% of them seen only once. This record belongs to a study of CD8 T cells in ankylosing spondylitis. Whole-study results and caveats: Blood from ankylosing spondylitis patients appeared to carry a characteristic roughly 8-variant TCR beta motif. Significantly higher representation of disease-linked clones was reported for matched ankylosing spondylitis synovial fluid.

Germline CDR1 is SGHRS and CDR2 is YFSETQ. The CDR3 extends over 16 amino acids. The J segment lost 0 bases and the V segment lost 2 bases, leaving 5 bases of the junction unmatched. This TCR derives from a male donor with ankylosing spondylitis or in good health (not recorded which). The rearrangement joins TRBV5-1 to TRBJ1-1; TRBD1 aligns across 9 bases. Sample: blood, either unsorted or a sorted T cell fraction (not recorded which). CDR3 nucleotides: TGCGCCAGCAGCTTCCGACAGGGGGAGATGAACACTGAAGCTTTCTTT. It encodes CASSFRQGEMNTEAFF.